This is a list of T cell receptor beta chains from one sample in a study of shared clonotypes between healthy human individuals. Sequencing used immunoSEQ multiplex PCR; TCRdb keeps in-frame clones, though not all of them. The sample lists hundreds of thousands of clones, approximately 79% occurring once. Sequencing was done on a sample of memory CD4+ T cells sorted from blood. The receptors were sampled from a man aged 25-45 years in good health. Both conserved end residues are part of each CDR3. Some rows have no size entry. The others give once, few or many, or a class for an expanded clone.

clone size,V gene,J gene,CDR3 protein
many,TRBV28,TRBJ2-1,CASSFYGRSSYNEQFF
NA,TRBV5-5,TRBJ1-5,CASSYRNSPQHF
NA,TRBV7-2,TRBJ1-5,CASSPTTHYNQPQHF
NA,TRBV27,TRBJ2-5,CASRSRPRGRGETQYF
NA,TRBV12-5,TRBJ1-1,CASGLEPNFGVGSEAFF
NA,TRBV5-6,TRBJ2-7,CASKEGPGSSYEQYF
once,TRBV6-5,TRBJ2-5,CASSYSHRGHEETQYF
NA,TRBV25-1,TRBJ2-2,CASSEGSGSQELFF
once,TRBV5-4,TRBJ2-3,CASSLAGQSTDTQYF
NA,TRBV25-1,TRBJ2-1,CASSWGGRTNEQFF
once,TRBV7-2,TRBJ1-5,CASSLVGGSNQPQHF
NA,TRBV7-7,TRBJ2-5,CASSLRTSGRGETQYF
once,TRBV27,TRBJ1-1,CASSSRRAFEAFF
NA,TRBV5-1,TRBJ2-3,CASNLAGGDGTQYF
NA,TRBV19,TRBJ2-7,CASSVRAESYEQYF
NA,TRBV2,TRBJ2-4,CASSVGGSENIQYF
NA,TRBV19,TRBJ1-2,CAIQGPQFDSGYTF
NA,TRBV4-2,TRBJ2-7,CASSQETGAFYEQYF
once,TRBV28,TRBJ2-1,CASSLGLAGGYNEQFF
NA,TRBV11-2,TRBJ2-7,CASSLRGGGTYEQYF
few,TRBV30,TRBJ2-3,CAWRGSGTDTQYF
NA,TRBV14,TRBJ2-7,CASSQGGGWAF
NA,TRBV7-2,TRBJ2-3,CASSLVSSGGGSTQYF
NA,TRBV5-1,TRBJ2-3,CASSYQGYSTDTQYF
NA,TRBV15,TRBJ1-2,CATSTRGLYDGYTF
once,TRBV5-1,TRBJ2-1,CASSLRLAGGNEQFF
NA,TRBV13,TRBJ1-3,CASSPLGTSGNTIYF
NA,TRBV5-1,TRBJ1-4,CASSTQGAEEKLFF
NA,TRBV6-6,TRBJ1-3,CASSLDRNSGNTIYF
NA,TRBV7-8,TRBJ2-1,CASRALGVPYNEQFF
few,TRBV27,TRBJ2-1,CASGPGERGGKYNEQFF
NA,TRBV28,TRBJ1-1,CASSSSVGQAFF
NA,TRBV28,TRBJ2-7,CASNLARTGTSGFSSYEQYF
NA,TRBV10-1,TRBJ2-3,CASSVVMGDTQYF
NA,TRBV5-1,TRBJ1-3,CASSLAPRGDSGNTIYF
NA,TRBV19,TRBJ2-5,CASRPSGSGKETQYF
NA,TRBV10-3,TRBJ1-5,CAISESGVGQPQHF
few,TRBV27,TRBJ2-7,CASRGPSGRNEQYF
NA,TRBV7-9,TRBJ1-5,CASSFGGGRSNQPQHF
once,TRBV29-1,TRBJ1-1,CSVEDFRDGMNTEAFF
NA,TRBV6-4,TRBJ1-5,CASSEAANQPQHF
NA,TRBV28,TRBJ1-5,CASSDDGQTSNQPQHF
NA,TRBV5-6,TRBJ2-6,CASSLRVGSSGANVLTF
NA,TRBV2,TRBJ1-4,CASSAPNEKLFF
NA,TRBV27,TRBJ2-7,CASSGLRGSYEQYF
once,TRBV7-8,TRBJ2-7,CASSLDRAPVYEQYF
NA,TRBV5-4,TRBJ2-1,CASSTRDRGYNEQFF
NA,TRBV27,TRBJ2-1,CASSLAGLAGVRTYNEQFF
NA,TRBV5-4,TRBJ2-6,CASSLSGANVLTF
NA,TRBV29-1,TRBJ2-1,CSVARDLYNEQFF
once,TRBV5-1,TRBJ2-2,CASSLDRPSAGELFF
NA,TRBV7-2,TRBJ2-7,CASSRTASSYEQYF
NA,TRBV5-4,TRBJ1-2,CASRIRQDPSYGYTF
NA,TRBV2,TRBJ2-3,CASSGTSTDTQYF
NA,TRBV5-1,TRBJ2-3,CASIRGGSTDTQYF
NA,TRBV4-2,TRBJ1-2,CASSQDQGPYGYTF
NA,TRBV27,TRBJ1-5,CASSPRQGNNQPQHF
NA,TRBV9,TRBJ1-3,CASSVGGANTIYF
few,TRBV7-2,TRBJ2-7,CASSFDSTYEQYF
few,TRBV2,TRBJ2-1,CASSAPSGRGNEQFF